This T cell receptor beta chain was sequenced in a study of response to subunit inactivated influenza vaccine. Study-wide results and limits: Seasonal influenza vaccination, on each occasion, was suggested by the authors to recruit few new T cells.

The table lists this clonotype with a few counts. What it binds is not known. V lost 0 bases to trimming and J lost 1 base; unmatched junction nucleotides: 8. CDR1 is DFQATT, CDR2 SNEGSKA, per germline (reference sequence). The CDR3 is 17 residues long. TCRdb processed the RT-PCR reads anew with MiXCR; each CDR3 protein has one entry. The profile covers 590,000 or so distinct CDR3 sequences, with around 15% appearing a single time and less than 9% taken by the ten largest. The sample was PBMCs from blood, taken around 14 days before vaccination. The J gene is TRBJ2-3, the V gene TRBV20-1, with TRBD2 matching over 9 bases. The sequence was obtained from a man aged 45-65 years who received an inactivated influenza vaccine. The CDR3 spells CSARDRSVAGGTDTQYF. As DNA, the CDR3 is TGCAGTGCTAGAGATCGGTCCGTAGCGGGGGGCACAGATACGCAGTATTTT.